A selection of T cell receptor beta chains follows, all from one sample in a study of blood T cell repertoires in COVID-19. Produced via immunoSEQ multiplex PCR; TCRdb's table is partial and in-frame only. The table includes around 300,000 clones, around 88% detected once. Sequences were obtained from PBMCs or T cells enriched from blood (not recorded which). These receptor sequences come from a woman aged 35 to 49 who had recovered from COVID-19. Both conserved end residues are part of each CDR3. Fields, in order: V gene, D gene, J gene, clone size, CDR3 protein, CDR3 DNA. The D gene is left open where the match is weak. The listing skips clone size in some rows; elsewhere it reads once, few, many or a size class.

TRBV5-1	TRBD1	TRBJ2-5	.	CASSELNRGRETQYF	TGCGCCAGCAGCGAGTTAAACAGGGGGCGAGAGACCCAGTACTTC
TRBV14	.	TRBJ2-1	.	CASSQDWQFKGEQFF	TGTGCCAGCAGCCAAGACTGGCAGTTTAAGGGGGAGCAGTTCTTC
TRBV7-2	TRBD2	TRBJ2-7	.	CASSLALTSQDDEQYF	TGTGCCAGCAGCTTAGCGTTGACTAGCCAAGACGACGAGCAGTACTTC
TRBV7-8	.	TRBJ2-1	.	CASSLALLGEQFF	TGTGCCAGCAGCTTAGCTCTCCTCGGTGAGCAGTTCTTC
TRBV7-2	TRBD1	TRBJ1-6	once	CASSWDSLNSPLHF	TGTGCCAGCAGCTGGGACAGTTTAAATTCACCCCTCCACTTT
TRBV7-3	.	TRBJ2-5	.	CASSLTPTPGETQYF	TGTGCCAGCAGCTTAACTCCCACCCCGGGGGAGACCCAGTACTTC
TRBV28	.	TRBJ1-5	.	CASSTLGRTSNQPQHF	TGTGCCAGCAGTACTCTAGGGAGAACTAGCAATCAGCCCCAGCATTTT
TRBV3-1/TRBV3-2	.	TRBJ1-2	.	CASSQEVQGMAGYTF	TGTGCCAGCAGCCAAGAGGTCCAGGGGATGGCTGGCTACACCTTC
TRBV7-2	TRBD2	TRBJ2-7	.	CASKPGLAAYEQYF	TGTGCCAGCAAGCCGGGACTAGCGGCTTACGAGCAGTACTTC
TRBV28	TRBD1	TRBJ2-7	.	CASTQTGTGSYEQYF	TGTGCCAGCACCCAAACCGGGACAGGCTCCTACGAGCAGTACTTC
TRBV7-3	TRBD2	TRBJ2-7	.	CASSLIGLAGGPSEQYF	TGTGCCAGCAGCTTAATAGGCCTAGCGGGAGGGCCATCCGAGCAGTACTTC
TRBV7-2	TRBD1	TRBJ1-5	few	CASSRGQGNNQPQHF	TGTGCCAGCAGCCGGGGACAGGGTAATAATCAGCCCCAGCATTTT
TRBV10-3	TRBD1	TRBJ1-4	.	CAISEDRQGATNEKLFF	TGTGCCATCAGTGAGGATAGACAGGGGGCAACTAATGAAAAACTGTTTTTT
TRBV7-2	TRBD1	TRBJ1-5	.	CASSLRTGEQPQHF	TGTGCCAGCAGCTTAAGGACAGGGGAGCAGCCCCAGCATTTT
TRBV28	TRBD1	TRBJ1-4	once	CASSRGGATEKLFF	TGTGCCAGCAGCCGAGGGGGCGCGACCGAAAAACTGTTTTTT
TRBV5-4	TRBD1	TRBJ2-7	.	CASSLDGQGASWEEQYF	TGTGCCAGCAGCTTGGATGGACAGGGGGCCTCCTGGGAAGAGCAGTACTTC
TRBV5-1	TRBD2	TRBJ2-2	.	CASSFYSGLAGGPVTGELFF	TGCGCCAGCAGCTTCTATTCCGGACTAGCGGGAGGGCCCGTCACCGGGGAGCTGTTTTTT
TRBV4-3	.	TRBJ1-4	.	CASSPNEREKLFF	TGCGCCAGCAGCCCGAATGAGAGGGAAAAACTGTTTTTT
TRBV7-6	.	TRBJ1-1	.	CASSLWQGKGEAFF	TGTGCCAGCAGCTTATGGCAGGGCAAGGGTGAAGCTTTCTTT
TRBV18	TRBD2	TRBJ2-7	.	CASSPPSGNPYEQYF	TGTGCCAGCTCACCACCTAGCGGGAACCCCTACGAGCAGTACTTC
TRBV7-2	.	TRBJ1-1	.	CASSLGPGWSTEAFF	TGTGCCAGCAGCTTAGGTCCGGGTTGGAGCACTGAAGCTTTCTTT
TRBV6-2/TRBV6-3	TRBD2	TRBJ2-1	.	CASSWGGGYNEQFF	TGTGCCAGCAGTTGGGGGGGTGGCTACAATGAGCAGTTCTTC
TRBV28	.	TRBJ1-5	.	CASRINPGGNQPQHF	TGTGCCAGCAGGATCAACCCGGGGGGCAATCAGCCCCAGCATTTT
TRBV12-3/TRBV12-4	.	TRBJ1-2	.	CASTPGQGYGYTF	TGTGCCAGCACCCCCGGGCAGGGATATGGCTACACCTTC
TRBV28	.	TRBJ1-6	once	CASSSISGTLYSYNSPLHF	TGTGCCAGCAGTTCTATCTCCGGGACACTTTACTCCTATAATTCACCCCTCCACTTT
TRBV2	TRBD1	TRBJ2-5	.	CASMPQGRQETQYF	TGTGCCAGCATGCCACAGGGGAGACAAGAGACCCAGTACTTC
TRBV7-8	TRBD2	TRBJ2-7	.	CASSLAAGGTDEQYF	TGTGCCAGCAGCTTAGCCGCGGGAGGAACGGACGAGCAGTACTTC
TRBV28	TRBD1	TRBJ2-3	.	CASSILRQGATQYF	TGTGCCAGCAGTATCTTAAGACAGGGGGCCACGCAGTATTTT
TRBV7-2	.	TRBJ1-1	.	CASSLVGQDTEAFF	TGTGCCAGCAGCTTAGTCGGCCAGGACACTGAAGCTTTCTTT
TRBV19	TRBD1	TRBJ2-2	.	CASEVGQGAGELFF	TGTGCCAGCGAGGTGGGACAGGGGGCCGGGGAGCTGTTTTTT
TRBV6-2/TRBV6-3	.	TRBJ1-2	.	CASSYSTGISYGYTF	TGTGCCAGCAGTTATTCGACCGGGATTTCTTATGGCTACACCTTC
TRBV3-1/TRBV3-2	TRBD1	TRBJ2-7	.	CASSLDRDRGPEQYF	TGTGCCAGCAGCCTGGATCGCGACAGGGGGCCCGAGCAGTACTTC
TRBV18	TRBD2	TRBJ2-7	.	CASSPGTSSYEQYF	TGTGCCAGCTCACCCGGGACTAGCAGCTACGAGCAGTACTTC
TRBV28	.	TRBJ1-4	.	CATAGVATTNEKLFF	TGTGCCACCGCGGGAGTAGCAACAACTAATGAAAAACTGTTTTTT
TRBV7-2	TRBD1	TRBJ1-5	.	CASSLAGTGKKPQHF	TGTGCCAGCAGCTTAGCCGGGACAGGGAAAAAGCCCCAGCATTTT
TRBV13	TRBD1	TRBJ2-7	.	CASSSRTGVYEQYF	TGTGCCAGCAGCTCCCGAACAGGGGTCTACGAGCAGTACTTC
TRBV10-3	.	TRBJ2-5	.	CAISESFGTQYF	TGTGCCATCAGTGAAAGTTTCGGGACCCAGTACTTC
TRBV2	TRBD1	TRBJ1-2	.	CARGTAANYGYTF	TGTGCCAGGGGGACAGCTGCTAACTATGGCTACACCTTC
TRBV7-3	TRBD2	TRBJ2-3	once	CASSLMGLGTDTQYF	TGTGCCAGCAGCTTAATGGGACTAGGCACAGATACGCAGTATTTT
TRBV28	.	TRBJ1-4	.	CASSLLGRGNEKLFF	TGTGCCAGCAGTTTGTTGGGTCGAGGTAATGAAAAACTGTTTTTT
TRBV5-1	.	TRBJ2-6	.	CASSWGPLAASSGANVLTF	TGCGCCAGCAGCTGGGGGCCCCTGGCAGCGAGCTCTGGGGCCAACGTCCTGACTTTC
TRBV9	.	TRBJ2-7	.	CASSVVPGFEQYF	TGTGCCAGCAGCGTAGTCCCCGGGTTCGAGCAGTACTTC
TRBV27	TRBD2	TRBJ2-1	.	CASRLLAGGLNEQFF	TGTGCCAGCAGGCTACTAGCGGGAGGACTCAATGAGCAGTTCTTC
TRBV5-5	TRBD1	TRBJ1-2	.	CASSYRDRGNYGYTF	TGTGCCAGCAGCTACCGGGACAGGGGAAACTATGGCTACACCTTC
TRBV5-1	TRBD1	TRBJ1-3	.	CASGTGGRNTIYF	TGCGCCAGCGGAACAGGGGGGAGAAACACCATATATTTT
TRBV5-1	TRBD2	TRBJ2-1	.	CASSFSGRAPYNEQFF	TGCGCCAGCAGCTTTAGCGGGAGGGCCCCCTACAATGAGCAGTTCTTC
TRBV5-1	.	TRBJ2-3	.	CASSTPVTGDTQYF	TGCGCCAGCAGCACCCCGGTTACGGGAGATACGCAGTATTTT